This T cell receptor (beta chain) was identified during a study of blood T cell repertoires in COVID-19. In the original processing: Amplification of reference gene primers provided the estimated nucleated cell counts. Measured with immunoSEQ multiplex PCR; TCRdb has only the in-frame clones, and not every one. That table supplies the V and J calls and clone size; D and trimming were determined from the DNA. Of around 330,000 clones in the sample, around 90% were seen once. Enrolled through a virtual design, the participants were between 18 and 89 years of age and came from about two dozen US areas. The CDR3 length is 16 residues. Trimming removed 3 bases at V and 0 bases at J, with 12 bases between. Per the germline V gene, CDR1 is MNHNS and CDR2 is SASEGT.

This clonotype was sampled from a man aged 60 to 75 who had recovered from COVID-19. Sequenced: PBMCs or T cells enriched from blood (not recorded which). The J gene is TRBJ1-3, the V gene TRBV6-1, with D unresolved. The CDR3 nucleotides are TGTGCCAGCAGTGATATTGGGCTGAGCTCTGGAAACACCATATATTTT. Residues: CASSDIGLSSGNTIYF.